This T cell receptor (beta chain) was found in a study of T cell responses to AZD1222 COVID-19 vaccine. Study-wide points: Repertoires in all cases were sampled only once the peak T cell response had passed.

V gave up 1 base and J gave up 4 bases; unmatched junction bases: 3. The CDR3 loop spans 16 amino acids. From germline, CDR1 is SEHNR and CDR2 FQNEAQ (reference sequence). Comment on this clone: Its antigen is not identified.

Sequenced by immunoSEQ multiplex PCR; TCRdb stores in-frame clones only, minus some. The data contain some 87,000 clones, around 87% of them singletons. The V and J genes are TRBV7-9 and TRBJ2-3; 12 bases agree with TRBD2. The TCR comes from an adult in good health. Sequenced material: peripheral blood, taken on day 0 of AZD1222 vaccination. The CDR3 nucleotides are TGTGCCAGCAGCTTAGGACTAGCGGGAGTTCCAGATACGCAGTATTTT. Its protein product is CASSLGLAGVPDTQYF. Complete variable domain (other parts from reference TRBV7-9 and TRBJ2-3): DTGVSQNPRHKITKRGQNVTFRCDPISEHNRLYWYRQTLGQGPEFLTYFQNEAQLEKSRLLSDRFSAERPKGSFSTLEIQRTEQGDSAMYLCASSLGLAGVPDTQYFGPGTRLTVL.